This TCR beta chain is drawn from a study of liver allograft versus peripheral blood T cells. Study details: Repertoires from peripheral blood of liver transplant recipients were compared with those inside their transplanted livers.

Regarding the study as a whole: Reported data describe T cell receptor repertoires within liver allografts as differing from those in peripheral blood.

Relative to its sample, this clonotype is medium-sized (0.01 to 0.1%). Its antigen is undetermined. TCRdb reprocessed the reads with MiXCR, giving one entry per CDR3 protein. The sample has approximately 9,100 distinct CDR3 sequences; around 16% are singletons. CDR3 size: 12 residues. CDR1 is KGHDR, CDR2 SFDVKD, per germline. V was cut by 10 bases and J by 0 bases, with 6 bases left in between. This clonotype was sampled from a human patient who had a liver transplant. Some T cells may be provided by the graft donor. The chain has TRBV24-1 and TRBJ2-1; D is undetermined. CDR3 coding DNA: TGTGCCACTTCCAGCTCCTACAATGAGCAGTTCTTC. This gives the protein CATSSSYNEQFF.